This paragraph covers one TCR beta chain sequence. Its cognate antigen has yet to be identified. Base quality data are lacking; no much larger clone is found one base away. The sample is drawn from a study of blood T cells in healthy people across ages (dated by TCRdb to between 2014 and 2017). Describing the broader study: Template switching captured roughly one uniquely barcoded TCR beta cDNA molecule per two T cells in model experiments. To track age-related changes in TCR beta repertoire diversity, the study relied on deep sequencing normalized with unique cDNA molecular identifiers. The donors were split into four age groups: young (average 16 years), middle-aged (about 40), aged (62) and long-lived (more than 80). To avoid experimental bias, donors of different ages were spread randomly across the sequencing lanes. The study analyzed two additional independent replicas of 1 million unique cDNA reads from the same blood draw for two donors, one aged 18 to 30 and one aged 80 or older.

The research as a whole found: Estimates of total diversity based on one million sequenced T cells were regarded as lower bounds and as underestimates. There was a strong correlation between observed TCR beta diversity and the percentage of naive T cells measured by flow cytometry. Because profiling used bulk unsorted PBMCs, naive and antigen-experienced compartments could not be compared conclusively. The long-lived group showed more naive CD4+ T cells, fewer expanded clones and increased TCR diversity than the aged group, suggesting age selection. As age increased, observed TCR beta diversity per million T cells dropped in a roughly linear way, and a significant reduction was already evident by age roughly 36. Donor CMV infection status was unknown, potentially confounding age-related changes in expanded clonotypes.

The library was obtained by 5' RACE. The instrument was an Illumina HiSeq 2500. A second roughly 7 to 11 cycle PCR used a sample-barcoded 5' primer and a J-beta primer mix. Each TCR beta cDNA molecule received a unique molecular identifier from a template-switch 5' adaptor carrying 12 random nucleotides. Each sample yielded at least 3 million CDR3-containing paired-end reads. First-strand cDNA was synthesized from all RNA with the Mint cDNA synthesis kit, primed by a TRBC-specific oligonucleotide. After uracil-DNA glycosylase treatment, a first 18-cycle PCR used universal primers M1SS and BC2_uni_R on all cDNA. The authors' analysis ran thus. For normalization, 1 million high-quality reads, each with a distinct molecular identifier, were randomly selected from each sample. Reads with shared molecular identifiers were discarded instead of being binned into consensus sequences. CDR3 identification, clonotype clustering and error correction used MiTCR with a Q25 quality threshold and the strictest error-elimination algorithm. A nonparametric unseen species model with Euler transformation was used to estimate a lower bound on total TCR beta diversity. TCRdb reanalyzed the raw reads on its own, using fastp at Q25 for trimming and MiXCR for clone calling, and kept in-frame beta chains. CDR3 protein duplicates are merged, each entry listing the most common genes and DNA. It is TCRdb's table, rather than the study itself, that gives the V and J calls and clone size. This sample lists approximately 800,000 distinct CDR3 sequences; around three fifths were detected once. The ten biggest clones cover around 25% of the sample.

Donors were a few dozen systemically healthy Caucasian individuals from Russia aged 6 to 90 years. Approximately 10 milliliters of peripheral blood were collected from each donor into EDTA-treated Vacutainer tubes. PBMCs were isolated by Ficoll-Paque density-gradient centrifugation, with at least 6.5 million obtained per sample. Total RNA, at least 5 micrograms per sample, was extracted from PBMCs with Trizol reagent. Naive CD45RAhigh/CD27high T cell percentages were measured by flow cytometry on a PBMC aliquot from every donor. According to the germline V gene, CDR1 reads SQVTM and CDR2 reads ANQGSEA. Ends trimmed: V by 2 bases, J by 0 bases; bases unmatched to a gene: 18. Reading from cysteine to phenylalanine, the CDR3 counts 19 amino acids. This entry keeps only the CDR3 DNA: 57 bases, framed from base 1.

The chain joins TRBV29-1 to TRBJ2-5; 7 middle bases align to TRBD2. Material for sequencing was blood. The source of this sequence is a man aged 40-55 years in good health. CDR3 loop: CSVESVHPPSGVNQETQYF. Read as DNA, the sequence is TGCAGCGTTGAAAGTGTTCATCCCCCTAGCGGCGTGAACCAAGAGACCCAGTACTTC.